A single sample is the source of the 17 T cell receptor beta chains below, sequenced in a study of T cells in narcolepsy. The table came from immunoSEQ multiplex PCR; TCRdb's copy has only in-frame clones and leaves some out. The data hold about 24,000 clones, with around 85% observed a single time. Sequenced: memory (CD45RA-) CD4+ T cells from blood. The receptors were gathered from a human donor in good health.

The V call is TRBV5-6, the J call TRBJ2-3; 14 bases align to TRBD2. V trimming: 3 bases; J trimming: 2 bases; junction bases outside the gene matches: 11. CDR1 SGHDT and CDR2 YYEEEE come from the germline V gene. This CDR3 region has 19 residues. This CDR3 is CASSSTSGRASPTTDTQYF. The CDR3 DNA follows: TGTGCCAGCAGCTCGACTAGCGGGAGGGCCAGTCCCACCACAGATACGCAGTATTTT. Complete variable domain (other parts from reference TRBV5-6 and TRBJ2-3): DAGVTQSPTHLIKTRGQQVTLRCSPKSGHDTVSWYQQALGQGPQFIFQYYEEEERQRGNFPDRFSGHQFPNYSSELNVNALLLGDSALYLCASSSTSGRASPTTDTQYFGPGTRLTVL.

Comment on this clone: Other DNA sequences within the sample encode an identical CDR3. This chain joins TRBV7-9 and TRBJ1-2, with 8 bases aligning to TRBD1. In germline, CDR1 is SEHNR, CDR2 FQNEAQ (reference sequence). This CDR3 contains 15 residues. With 5 bases clipped from V and 8 bases from J, the junction kept 13 bases outside the gene matches. The chain's CDR3 is CASSRGQDRAGGYTF. CDR3 sequence (DNA): TGTGCCAGCAGCAGAGGTCAGGACAGGGCGGGGGGCTACACCTTC.

The rearrangement uses TRBV27 and TRBJ2-3, with D possibly TRBD2 on 5 matching bases. This CDR3 has 17 amino acids. V dropped 3 bases and J dropped 0 bases, with 16 bases sitting between them. CDR1 MNHEY and CDR2 SMNVEV come from the germline V gene (reference sequence). The CDR3 region has the DNA TGTGCCAGCAGTTTCGTGGGAGTGGCGGCGAGCACAGATACGCAGTATTTT. Encoded protein: CASSFVGVAASTDTQYF.

This clone turned up a few times. The V gene is TRBV7-9, the J gene TRBJ2-7; 7 bases are shared with TRBD1. Germline V gene data show CDR1 as SEHNR and CDR2 as FQNEAQ (reference sequence). This CDR3 contains 14 residues. The V gene end was trimmed by 5 bases and the J gene end by 6 bases; junction bases not matched to a gene: 10. The CDR3 region is CASSPQTGSSEQYF. CDR3 nucleotides: TGTGCCAGCAGCCCCCAGACAGGGAGCTCCGAGCAGTACTTC.

The chain uses TRBV28 and TRBJ1-3; D ambiguous. V was shortened by 1 base and J by 0 bases, with 7 bases between the two germline ends. This CDR3 has 15 residues. Germline V gene data show CDR1 as MDHEN and CDR2 as SYDVKM. CDR3 sequence (DNA): TGTGCCAGCAGTTTATTCGGCTTCTCTGGAAACACCATATATTTT. This translates into CASSLFGFSGNTIYF.

This chain joins TRBV20-1 and TRBJ2-7, with unresolved D. The length of the CDR3 is 11 residues. V lost 3 bases and J lost 5, with 8 bases in between. Germline assignment: CDR1 DFQATT and CDR2 SNEGSKA (reference sequence). The CDR3 nucleotides are TGCAGTGCTAGTGCTGACCACGAGCAGTACTTC. Its protein is CSASADHEQYF.

This clone is a singleton in its sample. This chain joins TRBV7-2 and TRBJ2-7; TRBD1 matches at 7 bases. The length of the CDR3 is 15 residues. The V gene's germline CDR1 is SGHTA and CDR2 FQGNSA. Losses at the gene ends were 2 bases for V and 2 bases for J; bases not matched to a gene: 6. The CDR3 DNA follows: TGTGCCAGCAGCTTACAACAGGGGTCCCCCTACGAGCAGTACTTC. Protein: CASSLQQGSPYEQYF.

The chain recombines TRBV19 with TRBJ1-1, with D tentatively TRBD1 (5 bases). This CDR3 is 14 amino acids long. V lost 7 bases, J lost 1 base, and 13 bases lay in between. Germline V lookup: CDR1 LNHDA, CDR2 SQIVND (reference sequence). CDR3 nucleotides: TGTGCCAGTAACCCACAGGTCGCGAACACTGAAGCTTTCTTT. Residues: CASNPQVANTEAFF.

This clone was picked up a small number of times. The chain couples TRBV30 to TRBJ1-5, with D unclear. This CDR3 is built from 14 residues. The V gene lost 0 bases and the J gene lost 4 bases, with 10 bases spanning the gap. Germline V gene sequence: CDR1 GTSNPN, CDR2 SVGIG (reference sequence). Written as DNA, the CDR3 is TGTGCCTGGAGTGTATACGGACTAAATCAGCCCCAGCATTTT. It specifies CAWSVYGLNQPQHF.

A remark on this clone: Other nucleotide sequences from this sample produce the same CDR3. The chain has TRBV21-1 and TRBJ2-1; the table gives TRBD2 as D, unverified against the DNA. TRBV21-1 is reported as a pseudogene. The CDR3 sequence is 14 residues long. CDR3 loop: CASSKEGRGGEQFF. The CDR3 region has the DNA TGTGCCAGCAGCAAAGAGGGGCGGGGTGGAGAGCAGTTCTTC.

This clone has only one observation. V and J are TRBV25-1 and TRBJ2-7; 7 bases are shared with TRBD1. The junction had 13 bases not matched to a gene; V was cut back by 8 bases and J by 12 bases. The CDR3 runs 12 residues. Germline CDR1 reads MGHDK; CDR2 reads SYGVNS. The CDR3 here is CASGTDQGVRYF. CDR3 sequence (DNA): TGTGCCAGCGGTACAGACCAGGGGGTTAGGTACTTC.

This rearrangement joins TRBV14 to TRBJ2-1; 7 nucleotides align to TRBD2. Germline CDR1 is SGHDN and CDR2 is FVKESK. This CDR3 is built from 14 residues. The ends lost 6 bases at V and 7 bases at J; junction bases unmatched: 9. For the CDR3, the DNA is TGTGCCAGCAGACGGGCGGGAGCAGGGAATGAGCAGTTCTTC. It is translated as CASRRAGAGNEQFF.

J is TRBJ1-1 and V is TRBV10-3; maybe TRBD1 (6 bases). V was shortened by 10 bases and J by 2 bases, with 14 bases between the two germline ends. CDR1 ENHRY and CDR2 SYGVKD come from the germline V gene. The CDR3 is made up of 13 amino acids. The CDR3 DNA sequence: TGTGCCACCACCCGGACAGACAACACTGAAGCTTTCTTT. This codes for CATTRTDNTEAFF.

The chain has TRBV28 and TRBJ2-7, with 10 bases that match TRBD1. This CDR3 region has 14 residues. The junction had 4 bases not matched to a gene; V was cut back by 2 bases and J by 6 bases. Germline V gene sequence: CDR1 MDHEN, CDR2 SYDVKM. In DNA, the CDR3 is TGTGCCAGCAGTTTAACTGGGACAGGGGTCGAGCAGTACTTC. Residues: CASSLTGTGVEQYF.

This chain joins TRBV5-4 and TRBJ1-5; D uncertain. This CDR3 has 13 residues. Per germline, CDR1 SGHNT and CDR2 YYREEE (reference sequence). Deletions cut 2 bases from V and 1 base from J, with 4 bases between. The CDR3 loop is CASSFGSNQPQHF. The CDR3 DNA sequence: TGTGCCAGCAGCTTCGGGAGCAATCAGCCCCAGCATTTT.

The rearrangement joins TRBV28 to TRBJ2-1; D is possibly TRBD2 (6 bases). With 5 bases removed from V and 8 bases from J, the gap between germline ends came to 10 bases. This CDR3 spans 12 amino acids. Germline CDR1 and CDR2: MDHEN and SYDVKM. CDR3 DNA sequence: TGTGCCAGCAGTCGACTAGGGCATGAGCAGTTCTTC. Amino acid sequence: CASSRLGHEQFF.

This sequence joins TRBV7-9 and TRBJ2-5; no firm D call. The CDR3 length is 12 residues. V lost 2 bases and J 3 bases, leaving 4 bases between the germline ends. Germline CDR1 and CDR2: SEHNR and FQNEAQ (reference sequence). The CDR3 reads CASSLSEETQYF. The CDR3 DNA sequence: TGTGCCAGCAGCTTATCGGAAGAGACCCAGTACTTC.